This TCR beta chain was identified in a study of cytomegalovirus exposure and HLA in healthy donors. The germline CDR1 and CDR2 sequences are SGHKS and YYEKEE (reference sequence). CDR3 length: 17 residues. Losses at the gene ends were 4 bases for V and 6 bases for J; bases not matched to a gene: 13. 60 Vbeta and 13 Jbeta primers were used in PCR. TCRdb's table, derived via immunoSEQ multiplex PCR, lists solely in-frame clones and lacks some. The sample includes 99,000 or so clones, over 70% of them seen just once. Broader study findings: A cluster of highly shared sequence variants was likely a sequencing artifact. The CMV antigen specificity of three CMV-associated chains was confirmed through in vitro analysis.

About this clone: Its antigen remains unidentified.

Material for sequencing was PBMCs. The rearrangement uses TRBV5-5 and TRBJ1-6, with 7 bases matching TRBD1. The clonotype was recovered from a woman aged 40 to 50 in good health and CMV-seropositive. CDR3 coding DNA: TGTGCCAGCAGCCTATCTTGGGGGGACAGCCTTAATTCACCCCTCCACTTT. It translates to CASSLSWGDSLNSPLHF.